What follows are 9 T cell receptor beta chains derived from one specimen sequenced in a study of a mutant IDH1 vaccine in newly diagnosed glioma. These receptors' targets are unknown. The time point denotes: week 5, during vaccination. Mutant IDH1 20-mer peptide, at 300 ug, made up each vaccine dose, with topical imiquimod. TCRdb keeps only in-frame clones here, not all; method: immunoSEQ multiplex PCR. The sample has around 56,000 clones, 82% seen once. The input for sequencing was PBMCs, taken from a glioma patient whose treatment included an IDH1 peptide vaccine. The receptors shown here come from a young woman with glioma. Some clones in this sample may be carry-over from other donors' samples.

The chain combines TRBV2 with TRBJ2-3; 11 bases fit TRBD2. The germline gives CDR1 SNHLY, CDR2 FYNNEI. The CDR3 runs 15 residues. The junction had 1 base not matched to a gene; V was cut back by 5 bases and J by 0 bases. CDR3 amino acids: CASSWTSGSTDTQYF. The CDR3, as DNA: TGTGCCAGCAGTTGGACTAGCGGGAGCACAGATACGCAGTATTTT.

The CDR3 bases are TGCGCCAGCAGCCAGTCCAGGGTAACTAATGAAAAACTGTTTTTT. Protein sequence: CASSQSRVTNEKLFF. This rearrangement joins TRBV4-1 to TRBJ1-4, with D perhaps matching TRBD1 (5 bases). With 3 bases removed from V and 1 base from J, the gap between germline ends came to 9 bases. The CDR3 extends over 15 amino acids. CDR1 is MGHRA, CDR2 YSYEKL, per germline.

Only one count was recorded for this clone. V is TRBV19 and J is TRBJ1-1; D possibly corresponds to TRBD1 (6 bases). This CDR3 has 14 residues. V was trimmed by 5 bases and J by 1 base, leaving 11 bases between them. Germline loops: CDR1 LNHDA, CDR2 SQIVND (reference sequence). CDR3 sequence reads: CASSSAGANTEAFF. In DNA, the CDR3 is TGTGCCAGTAGTTCCGCAGGGGCGAACACTGAAGCTTTCTTT.

CDR3 sequence (DNA): TGTGCCAGCAGCTCCGACGGAGGCAATCAGCCCCAGCATTTT. Translation gives CASSSDGGNQPQHF. V usage is TRBV7-2 and J usage is TRBJ1-5; D is ambiguous. CDR1 is SGHTA and CDR2 is FQGNSA in the germline V gene. V was clipped by 4 bases and J by 2 bases, with 9 bases between them. This CDR3 region has 14 residues.

This chain joins TRBV5-4 and TRBJ1-1, with D unresolved. This CDR3 contains 13 residues. V lost 0 bases and J lost 6, with 9 bases in between. Germline CDR1 reads SGHNT; CDR2 reads YYREEE (reference sequence). As DNA, the CDR3 is TGTGCCAGCAGCTTGGTTGATACCCCTGAAGCTTTCTTT. Its translation is CASSLVDTPEAFF.

J is TRBJ1-1 and V is TRBV21-1. TRBV21-1 is classified as a pseudogene. CDR3 size: 14 residues. The CDR3 sequence: CASSPMIGNTEAFF. The CDR3 DNA reads as TGTGCCAGCAGCCCTATGATAGGGAATACTGAAGCTTTCTTT.

This chain uses TRBV18 with TRBJ1-5; possible D gene TRBD1, 5 bases. This CDR3 region has 15 residues. V was pared by 3 bases and J by 4 bases, with 13 bases between. Germline V gene lookup returns CDR1 KGHSH and CDR2 LQKENI. CDR3 nucleotide sequence: TGTGCCAGCTCACCCGGGACCCAGGAGAATCAGCCCCAGCATTTT. It translates to CASSPGTQENQPQHF.

This chain uses TRBV27 with TRBJ2-1, with D perhaps matching TRBD2 (6 bases). This CDR3 region has 15 residues. Trimming stripped 4 bases from V and 2 bases from J, with 12 bases between. CDR1 and CDR2 (germline): MNHEY, SMNVEV (reference sequence). This chain's CDR3 is CASSSFGGTYNEQFF. CDR3 nucleotide sequence: TGTGCCAGCAGTTCCTTCGGCGGGACCTACAATGAGCAGTTCTTC.

This rearrangement joins TRBV7-9 to TRBJ1-1; 9 nucleotides align to TRBD1. The ends lost 7 bases at V and 10 bases at J; junction bases unmatched: 19. Germline CDR1 reads SEHNR; CDR2 reads FQNEAQ (reference sequence). The CDR3 spans 16 residues. CDR3 nucleotides: TGTGCCAGCAACCAATTACCGACAGGGGGAACCGGGGGAGCTTTCTTT. This translates into CASNQLPTGGTGGAFF. Drawing the rest from reference TRBV7-9 and TRBJ1-1, the complete variable domain is DTGVSQNPRHKITKRGQNVTFRCDPISEHNRLYWYRQTLGQGPEFLTYFQNEAQLEKSRLLSDRFSAERPKGSFSTLEIQRTEQGDSAMYLCASNQLPTGGTGGAFFGQGTRLTVV.